The clone carrying this T cell receptor (beta chain) showed up just once. Its specificity is unknown. Trimming took 4 bases from V and 7 from J; bases not matched to a gene: 4. This CDR3 comprises 13 residues. Germline CDR1 DFQATT, CDR2 SNEGSKA (reference sequence). Included in the TCR beta cDNA libraries were unique molecular identifiers. TCRdb redid the calling of the PCR reads with MiXCR, one entry per CDR3 protein. This sample has about 820,000 distinct CDR3 sequences, with roughly 50% found just once. These data belong to a study of post-analysis software for immune sequencing data. On the study more broadly: Relapsing-remitting, secondary progressive and progressive-relapsing multiple sclerosis were all included among the disease courses. Study findings and constraints: There were five TRBV segments more frequent in patients than controls, and TRBV5-6, TRBV5-1 and TRBV20-1 were among them. A significant reduction in normalized Chao1 diversity was observed in multiple sclerosis patients versus controls.

The chain has TRBV20-1 and TRBJ2-4; 10 bases line up with TRBD1. Sequencing was performed on blood. The sequence derives from a girl aged 5-17 years with multiple sclerosis. Here the CDR3 reads CSAKGQGRNIQYF. CDR3 sequence (DNA): TGCAGTGCTAAGGGACAGGGGAGGAACATTCAGTACTTC.